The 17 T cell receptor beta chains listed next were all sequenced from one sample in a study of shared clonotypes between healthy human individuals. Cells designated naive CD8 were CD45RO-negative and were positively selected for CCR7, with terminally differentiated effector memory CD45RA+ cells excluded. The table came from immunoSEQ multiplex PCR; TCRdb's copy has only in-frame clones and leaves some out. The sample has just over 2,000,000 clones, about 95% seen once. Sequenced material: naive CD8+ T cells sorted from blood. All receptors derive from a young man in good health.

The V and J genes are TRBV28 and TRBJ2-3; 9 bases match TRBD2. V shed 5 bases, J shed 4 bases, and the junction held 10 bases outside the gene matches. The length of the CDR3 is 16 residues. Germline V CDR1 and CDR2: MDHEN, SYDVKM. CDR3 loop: CASSPWTSDVADTQYF. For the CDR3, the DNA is TGTGCCAGCAGTCCGTGGACTAGCGACGTAGCAGATACGCAGTATTTT.

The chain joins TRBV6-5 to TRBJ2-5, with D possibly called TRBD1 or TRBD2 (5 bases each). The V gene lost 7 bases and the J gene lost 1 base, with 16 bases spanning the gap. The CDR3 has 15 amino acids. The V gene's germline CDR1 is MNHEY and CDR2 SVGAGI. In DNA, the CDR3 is TGTGCCAGCACCTCCGGATGGGGGACCCAAGAGACCCAGTACTTC. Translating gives CASTSGWGTQETQYF.

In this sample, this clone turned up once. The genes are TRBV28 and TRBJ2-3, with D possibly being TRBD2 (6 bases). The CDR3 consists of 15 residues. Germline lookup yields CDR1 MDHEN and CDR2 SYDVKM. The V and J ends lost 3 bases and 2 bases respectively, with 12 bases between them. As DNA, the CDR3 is TGTGCCAGCAGTTTTGGGGGGTCTGACACAGATACGCAGTATTTT. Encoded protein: CASSFGGSDTDTQYF. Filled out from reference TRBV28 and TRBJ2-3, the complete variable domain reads DVKVTQSSRYLVKRTGEKVFLECVQDMDHENMFWYRQDPGLGLRLIYFSYDVKMKEKGDIPEGYSVSREKKERFSLILESASTNQTSMYLCASSFGGSDTDTQYFGPGTRLTVL.

The CDR3 DNA reads as TGTGCCAGCCACGGGGGAGATGGGACCCAGTACTTC. Its translation is CASHGGDGTQYF. The chain recombines TRBV6-5 with TRBJ2-5; tentatively, D is TRBD2 (6 bases). Germline V lookup: CDR1 MNHEY, CDR2 SVGAGI. This CDR3 has 12 amino acids. V was shortened by 8 bases and J by 7 bases, with 14 bases between the two germline ends.

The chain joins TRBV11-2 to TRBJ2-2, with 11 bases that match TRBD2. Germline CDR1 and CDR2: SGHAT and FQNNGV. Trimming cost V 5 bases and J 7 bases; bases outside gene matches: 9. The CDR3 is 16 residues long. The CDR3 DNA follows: TGTGCCAGCAGCCTGAAACTAGCGGGAGTGGTCGGGGAGCTGTTTTTT. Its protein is CASSLKLAGVVGELFF.

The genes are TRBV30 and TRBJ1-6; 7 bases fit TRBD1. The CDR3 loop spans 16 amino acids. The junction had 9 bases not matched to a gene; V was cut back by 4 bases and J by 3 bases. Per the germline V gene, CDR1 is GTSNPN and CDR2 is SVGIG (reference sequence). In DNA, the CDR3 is TGTGCCTGGATGCAGGACAGGTGGAACTATAATTCACCCCTCCACTTT. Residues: CAWMQDRWNYNSPLHF.

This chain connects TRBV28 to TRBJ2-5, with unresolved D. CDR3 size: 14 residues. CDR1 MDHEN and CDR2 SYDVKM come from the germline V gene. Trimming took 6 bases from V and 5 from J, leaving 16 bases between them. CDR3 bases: TGTGCCAGCAGAGGTTATAGGGAAGTGGAGACCCAGTACTTC. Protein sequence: CASRGYREVETQYF.

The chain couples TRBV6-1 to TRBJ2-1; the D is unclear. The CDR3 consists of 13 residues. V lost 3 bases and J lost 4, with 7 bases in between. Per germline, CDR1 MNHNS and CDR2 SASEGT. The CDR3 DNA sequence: TGTGCCAGCAGTGAGTTAAGGTACAATGAGCAGTTCTTC. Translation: CASSELRYNEQFF.

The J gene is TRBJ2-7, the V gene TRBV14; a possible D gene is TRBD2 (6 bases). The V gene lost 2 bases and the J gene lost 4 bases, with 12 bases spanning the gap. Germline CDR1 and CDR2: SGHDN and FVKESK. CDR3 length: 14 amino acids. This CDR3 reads CASSQRTNPYEQYF. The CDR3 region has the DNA TGTGCCAGCAGCCAAAGGACTAACCCATACGAGCAGTACTTC.

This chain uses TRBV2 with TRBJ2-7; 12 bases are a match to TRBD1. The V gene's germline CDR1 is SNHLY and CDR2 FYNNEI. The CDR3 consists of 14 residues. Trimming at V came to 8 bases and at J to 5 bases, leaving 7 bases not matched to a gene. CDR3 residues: CASWWGQGADEQYF. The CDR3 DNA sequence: TGTGCCAGCTGGTGGGGACAGGGGGCTGACGAGCAGTACTTC.

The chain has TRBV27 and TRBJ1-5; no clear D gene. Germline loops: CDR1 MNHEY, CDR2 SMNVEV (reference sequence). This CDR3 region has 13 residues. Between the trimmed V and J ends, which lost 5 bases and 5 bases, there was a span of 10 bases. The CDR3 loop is CASSVDTYQPQHF. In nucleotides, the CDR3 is TGTGCCAGCAGTGTAGACACCTATCAGCCCCAGCATTTT.

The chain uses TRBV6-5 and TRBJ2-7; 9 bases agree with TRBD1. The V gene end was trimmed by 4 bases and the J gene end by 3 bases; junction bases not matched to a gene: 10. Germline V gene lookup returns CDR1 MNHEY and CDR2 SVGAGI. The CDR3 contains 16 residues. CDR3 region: CASSSRQGEKFYEQYF. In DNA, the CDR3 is TGTGCCAGCAGTTCCAGACAGGGGGAGAAATTCTACGAGCAGTACTTC.

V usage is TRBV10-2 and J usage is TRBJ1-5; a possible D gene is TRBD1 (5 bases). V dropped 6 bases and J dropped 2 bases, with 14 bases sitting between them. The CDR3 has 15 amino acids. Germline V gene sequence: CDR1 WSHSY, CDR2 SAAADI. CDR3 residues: CASSGAPGGNQPQHF. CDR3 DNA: TGCGCCAGCAGCGGGGCCCCGGGTGGCAATCAGCCCCAGCATTTT.

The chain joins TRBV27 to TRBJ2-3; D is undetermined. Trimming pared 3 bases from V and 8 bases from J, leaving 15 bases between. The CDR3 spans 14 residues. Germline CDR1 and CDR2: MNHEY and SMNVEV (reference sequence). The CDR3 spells CASSFSAVSTTQYF. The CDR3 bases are TGTGCCAGCAGTTTCTCCGCCGTTAGCACTACGCAGTATTTT.

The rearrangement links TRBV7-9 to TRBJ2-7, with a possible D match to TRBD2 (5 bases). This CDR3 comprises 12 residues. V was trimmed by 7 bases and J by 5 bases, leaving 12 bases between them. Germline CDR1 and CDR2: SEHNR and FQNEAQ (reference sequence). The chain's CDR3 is CASNEGSHEQYF. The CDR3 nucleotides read TGTGCCAGCAACGAGGGTTCCCACGAGCAGTACTTC.

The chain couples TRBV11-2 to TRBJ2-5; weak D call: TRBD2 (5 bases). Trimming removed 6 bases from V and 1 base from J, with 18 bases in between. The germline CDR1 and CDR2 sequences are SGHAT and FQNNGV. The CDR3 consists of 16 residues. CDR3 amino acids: CASSFKKGVGQETQYF. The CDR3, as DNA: TGTGCCAGCAGTTTTAAGAAGGGAGTCGGCCAAGAGACCCAGTACTTC.

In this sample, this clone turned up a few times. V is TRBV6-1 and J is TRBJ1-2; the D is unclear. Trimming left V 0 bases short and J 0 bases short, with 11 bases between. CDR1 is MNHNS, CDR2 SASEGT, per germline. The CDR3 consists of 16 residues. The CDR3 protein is CASSEATVFSNYGYTF. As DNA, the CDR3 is TGTGCCAGCAGTGAAGCGACGGTATTCTCTAACTATGGCTACACCTTC.